A selection of T cell receptor beta chains follows, all from one sample in a study of blood T cell repertoires in COVID-19. Profiling relied on immunoSEQ multiplex PCR, and the TCRdb table lists in-frame clones only, not all of them. The data show 120,000 to 150,000 clones, roughly four fifths seen once. The source material was peripheral blood. These receptors originate from a human donor with acute or convalescent COVID-19. The donor label of this sample is uncertain. Each CDR3 is given with its conserved first and last residue. The D gene is left open where the match is weak. The size of a clone is reported for some rows only, either as once, few or many, or as a class for expanded clones.

J gene	V gene	clone size	D gene	CDR3 protein	CDR3 DNA
TRBJ2-5	TRBV4-2	.	TRBD1	CASSQTGGQETQYF	TGTGCCAGCAGCCAGACAGGGGGCCAAGAGACCCAGTACTTC
TRBJ2-7	TRBV7-9	.	TRBD2	CASRGGEAYEQYF	TGTGCCAGCCGTGGGGGGGAGGCCTACGAGCAGTACTTC
TRBJ1-5	TRBV18	.	.	CASSSAGGSNQPQHF	TGTGCCAGCTCCTCGGCGGGGGGAAGCAATCAGCCCCAGCATTTT
TRBJ2-5	TRBV11-2	.	TRBD1	CASSLTGTGKVSETQYF	TGTGCCAGCAGCTTAACCGGGACAGGGAAGGTGTCGGAGACCCAGTACTTC
TRBJ1-1	TRBV7-2	.	TRBD1	CASSRGQGNTEAFF	TGTGCCAGCAGCCGTGGACAGGGGAACACTGAAGCTTTCTTT
TRBJ1-5	TRBV24-1	once	.	CATSSPGGNNQPQHF	TGTGCCACCAGCTCCCCTGGGGGGAACAATCAGCCCCAGCATTTT
TRBJ2-4	TRBV3-1/TRBV3-2	.	.	CASSRTPLAKNIQYF	TGTGCCAGCAGCCGGACACCACTAGCCAAAAACATTCAGTACTTC
TRBJ1-1	TRBV7-8	.	.	CASSRHEGRNTEAFF	TGTGCCAGCAGCCGTCACGAGGGCAGAAACACTGAAGCTTTCTTT
TRBJ1-1	TRBV5-5	.	TRBD1	CASSFAGTANTEAFF	TGTGCCAGCAGCTTCGCCGGGACAGCGAACACTGAAGCTTTCTTT
TRBJ1-1	TRBV3-1/TRBV3-2	.	.	CASSQGVGANTEAFF	TGTGCCAGCAGCCAGGGTGTCGGAGCGAACACTGAAGCTTTCTTT
TRBJ2-5	TRBV6-5	.	.	CASSPSRVQETQYF	TGTGCCAGCAGCCCCTCGCGAGTCCAAGAGACCCAGTACTTC
TRBJ1-2	TRBV19	.	TRBD1	CASASGTGGGRNYGYTF	TGTGCCAGCGCTTCTGGGACAGGGGGCGGAAGAAACTATGGCTACACCTTC
TRBJ1-4	TRBV19	.	TRBD1	CATGGRQGSNEKLFF	TGTGCCACCGGGGGCAGACAGGGATCTAATGAAAAACTGTTTTTT
TRBJ1-1	TRBV10-3	.	TRBD1	CAISGDRGGAEAFF	TGTGCCATCAGTGGAGACAGGGGAGGCGCTGAAGCTTTCTTT
TRBJ1-2	TRBV9	.	.	CASSVGGRGMVNYGYTF	TGTGCCAGCAGCGTAGGGGGCAGGGGAATGGTTAACTATGGCTACACCTTC
TRBJ1-2	TRBV7-2	once	.	CASSLDAGDYGYTF	TGTGCCAGCAGCTTAGATGCGGGGGACTATGGCTACACCTTC
TRBJ1-1	TRBV19	.	.	CASSDYGRKNTEAFF	TGTGCCAGTAGTGATTATGGCAGGAAGAACACTGAAGCTTTCTTT
TRBJ1-1	TRBV14	.	TRBD1	CASSRPTGLANTEAFF	TGTGCCAGCAGCCGTCCGACAGGGCTGGCGAACACTGAAGCTTTCTTT
TRBJ1-2	TRBV7-2	once	.	CASSLARQPYGYTF	TGTGCCAGCAGCTTAGCGCGGCAGCCCTATGGCTACACCTTC
TRBJ2-5	TRBV7-2	.	.	CASSLLTGRQETQYF	TGTGCCAGCAGCTTGCTGACAGGGAGGCAAGAGACCCAGTACTTC
TRBJ1-1	TRBV7-2	once	.	CASSLTGAYREAFF	TGTGCCAGCAGCTTGACAGGAGCCTATCGTGAAGCTTTCTTT
TRBJ1-1	TRBV6-6	.	.	CASSYGGGNTEAFF	TGTGCCAGCAGTTACGGGGGGGGGAACACTGAAGCTTTCTTT
TRBJ2-7	TRBV7-8	.	.	CASSLGRAYEQYF	TGTGCCAGCAGCTTAGGCAGGGCCTACGAGCAGTACTTC
TRBJ1-2	TRBV12-5	.	.	CASGLSQGYGYTF	TGTGCTAGTGGTTTGTCACAGGGCTATGGCTACACCTTC
TRBJ1-2	TRBV29-1	.	.	CSVGSWGRGTDGYTF	TGCAGCGTTGGGAGTTGGGGGAGGGGGACGGATGGCTACACCTTC
TRBJ2-3	TRBV5-8	.	TRBD2	CASSLSGMDTQYF	TGTGCCAGCAGCTTGAGCGGGATGGATACGCAGTATTTT
TRBJ2-3	TRBV12-3/TRBV12-4	.	TRBD1	CASDRGFTDTQYF	TGTGCCAGCGACAGGGGATTCACAGATACGCAGTATTTT
TRBJ2-5	TRBV4-3	.	.	CASSQDFIAETQYF	TGCGCCAGCAGCCAAGATTTTATAGCGGAGACCCAGTACTTC
TRBJ1-6	TRBV6-5	.	TRBD1	CASRDRGWNSPLHF	TGTGCCAGCAGGGACAGGGGGTGGAATTCACCCCTCCACTTT
TRBJ1-6	TRBV9	.	.	CASSASTDGVFSPLHF	TGTGCCAGCAGCGCCAGTACGGACGGGGTTTTTTCACCCCTCCACTTT
TRBJ2-2	TRBV7-8	.	.	CASSRDRTNTGELFF	TGTGCCAGCAGCCGAGACAGGACGAACACCGGGGAGCTGTTTTTT
TRBJ2-7	TRBV5-1	.	TRBD1	CASSFSGQGANEQYF	TGCGCCAGCAGCTTTTCAGGACAGGGGGCAAACGAGCAGTACTTC
TRBJ2-1	TRBV7-9	few	TRBD1	CASSRARQGSYNEQFF	TGTGCCAGCAGCCGGGCTAGACAGGGGTCCTACAATGAGCAGTTCTTC
TRBJ2-2	TRBV7-3	.	.	CASSPGGIGNTGELFF	TGTGCCAGCAGCCCGGGCGGGATTGGAAACACCGGGGAGCTGTTTTTT
TRBJ1-5	TRBV4-3	.	TRBD1	CASSQELGDRAQPQHF	TGCGCCAGCAGCCAAGAGTTGGGGGACAGAGCTCAGCCCCAGCATTTT
TRBJ2-7	TRBV18	.	TRBD1	CASSTGQFYEQYF	TGTGCCAGCTCTACGGGACAGTTCTACGAGCAGTACTTC
TRBJ2-1	TRBV5-4	.	TRBD2	CASSPLLLATADEQFF	TGTGCCAGCAGCCCGCTCTTACTAGCGACCGCCGATGAGCAGTTCTTC
TRBJ1-1	TRBV6-5	.	.	CASSTGRAGAFF	TGTGCCAGCAGTACAGGCAGGGCCGGAGCTTTCTTT
TRBJ1-4	TRBV14	.	.	CASSQGAYEKLFF	TGTGCCAGCAGCCAGGGGGCCTATGAAAAACTGTTTTTT
TRBJ1-1	TRBV4-1	.	.	CASSPGWVPEAFF	TGCGCCAGCAGCCCAGGGTGGGTCCCTGAAGCTTTCTTT